This TCR beta chain was identified during a study of beta chain features in type 1 diabetes. Study-level points and caveats: Healthy donors had naive, central memory and Treg TCRB repertoires that appeared less similar than those seen among patients. In every one of the four CD4+ subsets, TCRB CDR3s were moderately but significantly shorter in Type 1 diabetes patients. PCR, the amplification step, might favor shorter templates, equally in patients and controls.

Germline CDR1 reads SGHAT; CDR2 reads FQNNGV. This CDR3 has 14 amino acids. With 4 bases removed from V and 5 bases from J, the gap between germline ends came to 14 bases. The sequenced template was cDNA made from the entire isolated RNA. The average output of naive, central memory and regulatory T cell samples was about 3.3 million reads. Repertoires were generated with immunoSEQ multiplex PCR, while TCRdb's copy carries only in-frame clones and drops some. The data hold roughly 700,000 clones, with under 15% observed a single time. This clone was seen a handful of times. Its target is not known. Over 95% purity was reached by all sorted populations.

The sequenced sample was naive CD4+ T cells from blood. The receptor comes from a man between 18 and 29 years old with type 1 diabetes. The chain has TRBV11-2 and TRBJ2-5; TRBD1 might be the D (6 bases). For the CDR3, the DNA is TGTGCCAGCAGCTCTATGACAGGTCCTGAGACCCAGTACTTC. Translated, it gives CASSSMTGPETQYF.